This TCR beta chain was retrieved from a study of neurological immune-mediated disorders. MiXCR, run by TCRdb on the 5' RACE reads, gives a single entry per CDR3 protein. The table includes about 69,000 distinct CDR3 sequences, roughly 3.9% detected once. The CDR3 is 14 residues long. The V and J ends lost 1 base and 1 base respectively, with 8 bases between them. Germline V CDR1 and CDR2: SGHRS, YFSETQ. This clonotype has at least ten counts. The rearrangement links TRBV5-1 to TRBJ1-1; TRBD1 is a possible D gene (5 bases). Sequenced sample: PBMCs. This TCR derives from a young man with multiple sclerosis. The CDR3 sequence: CASSLLQGNTEAFF. The CDR3 DNA is TGCGCCAGCAGCTTGTTGCAGGGGAACACTGAAGCTTTCTTT.